This T cell receptor beta chain was sequenced during a study of cytomegalovirus exposure and HLA in healthy donors. Vbeta (60) and Jbeta (13) primers were used in the PCR. Method: immunoSEQ multiplex PCR; TCRdb's copy keeps in-frame clones and lacks some. The sample has some 200,000 clones; around 77% are singletons. With respect to this clone: Its antigen is still unknown.

Study results and limitations: In all likelihood, a cluster of highly shared sequence variants was a sequencing artifact. In a later analysis, donors in an Asian-associated ancestry cluster reportedly had fewer N-insertions in productive TCRs than the cohort mean.

Trimming took 7 bases from V and 0 from J, leaving 9 bases between them. This CDR3 is 14 amino acids long. In germline, CDR1 is LNHDA, CDR2 SQIVND (reference sequence). This receptor was taken from a female donor in good health and CMV-seronegative. The specimen sequenced was PBMCs. This sequence joins TRBV19 and TRBJ2-2; the D is unclear. CDR3 amino acids: CASTLTPNTGELFF. Here the CDR3 DNA reads TGTGCCAGTACCCTTACACCGAACACCGGGGAGCTGTTTTTT.